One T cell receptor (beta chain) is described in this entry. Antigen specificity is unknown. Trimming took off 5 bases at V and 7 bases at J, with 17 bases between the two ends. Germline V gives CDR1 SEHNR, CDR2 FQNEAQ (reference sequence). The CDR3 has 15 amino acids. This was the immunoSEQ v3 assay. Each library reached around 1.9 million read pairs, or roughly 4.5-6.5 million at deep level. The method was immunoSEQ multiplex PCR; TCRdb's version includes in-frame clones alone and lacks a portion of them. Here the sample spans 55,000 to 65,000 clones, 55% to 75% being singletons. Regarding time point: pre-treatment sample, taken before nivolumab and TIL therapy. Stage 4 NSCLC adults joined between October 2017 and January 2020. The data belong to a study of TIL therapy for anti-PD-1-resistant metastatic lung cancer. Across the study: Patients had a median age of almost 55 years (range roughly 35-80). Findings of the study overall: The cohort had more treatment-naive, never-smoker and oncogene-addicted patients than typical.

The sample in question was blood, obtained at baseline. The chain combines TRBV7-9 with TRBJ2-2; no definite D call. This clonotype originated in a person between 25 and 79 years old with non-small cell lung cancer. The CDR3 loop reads CASSPALTGNGELFF. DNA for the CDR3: TGTGCCAGCAGCCCAGCTCTCACGGGTAACGGGGAGCTGTTTTTT.